There are a few counts of the clone carrying this T cell receptor beta chain. Its antigen is unidentified. The PCR had 60 Vbeta and 13 Jbeta primers. TCRdb's table, derived via immunoSEQ multiplex PCR, lists solely in-frame clones and lacks some. The sample has 150,000 or so clones, under 70% seen once; the top ten hold around 3%. V shed 2 bases, J shed 7 bases, and the junction held 8 bases outside the gene matches. In germline, CDR1 is LGHNA, CDR2 YNFKEQ. CDR3 size: 16 residues. This sample is drawn from a study of cytomegalovirus exposure and HLA in healthy donors. Study at large: Researchers previously reported finding about 110 million unique TCR beta sequences from approximately 200 million T cells.

Points from the study as a whole: It has been reported that TCR beta sequences accurately predicted the HLA-A and HLA-B alleles of most subjects. In a later analysis, parvovirus B19, influenza, CMV and Epstein-Barr virus appeared linked to several top co-occurrence clusters. Follow-up analysis later connected one missense variant in DCLRE1C with trimming of TCR beta V- and J-genes.

The specimen sequenced was PBMCs. V and J are TRBV4-2 and TRBJ2-1; 10 bases are a match to TRBD2. The receptor's source is a woman aged 25 to 45 in good health and CMV-seropositive. CDR3 sequence reads: CASSQLPGLALNEQFF. The CDR3 region has the DNA TGTGCCAGCAGCCAACTACCGGGACTAGCGTTGAATGAGCAGTTCTTC.